The rows below give T cell receptor beta chains drawn from one sample of a study of blood T cell repertoires in COVID-19. Clones were read by immunoSEQ multiplex PCR, and TCRdb kept only the in-frame ones, dropping some. The data show around 230,000 clones, roughly nine tenths seen once. Material: PBMCs or T cells enriched from blood (not recorded which). The receptors here all came from a woman aged 25-40 years with acute COVID-19. Both conserved end residues are part of each CDR3. Fields, in order: D gene, clone size, J gene, V gene, CDR3 protein, CDR3 DNA. The D gene is left open where the match is weak. Size tells how often a clone was seen (once, few, many) or the class of an expanded clone, and some rows leave it out.

>NA|NA|TRBJ2-5|TRBV4-2
CASSPRGAKEQETQYF
TGTGCCAGCAGCCCGCGGGGAGCGAAGGAACAAGAGACCCAGTACTTC
>TRBD1|NA|TRBJ1-1|TRBV2
CASSLDRASEAFF
TGTGCCAGCAGCCTAGACAGGGCCTCTGAAGCTTTCTTT
>NA|NA|TRBJ1-1|TRBV4-1
CASSHAMGGNTEAFF
TGCGCCAGCAGCCATGCCATGGGAGGGAACACTGAAGCTTTCTTT
>NA|NA|TRBJ2-6|TRBV5-4
CASSSEDRPYETGANVLTF
TGTGCCAGCAGCTCGGAGGACAGACCCTACGAAACTGGGGCCAACGTCCTGACTTTC
>TRBD2|few|TRBJ2-3|TRBV5-1
CASSLERGVDTQYF
TGCGCCAGCAGCTTAGAGCGGGGGGTGGATACGCAGTATTTT
>NA|NA|TRBJ1-2|TRBV7-8
CASSNQRNYGYTF
TGTGCCAGCAGCAATCAGCGCAACTATGGCTACACCTTC
>NA|NA|TRBJ1-4|TRBV30
CAWSPAGGRGDEKLFF
TGTGCCTGGAGCCCCGCGGGGGGGAGAGGGGACGAAAAACTGTTTTTT
>NA|NA|TRBJ1-1|TRBV29-1
CSVERRMNTEAFF
TGCAGCGTTGAAAGGCGGATGAACACTGAAGCTTTCTTT
>NA|NA|TRBJ1-5|TRBV19
CASSTQGRNQPQHF
TGTGCCAGTAGTACCCAGGGGAGAAATCAGCCCCAGCATTTT
>TRBD1|NA|TRBJ1-1|TRBV7-2
CASSWDRAHAFF
TGTGCCAGCAGCTGGGACAGGGCGCATGCTTTCTTT
>NA|NA|TRBJ1-1|TRBV7-9
CASSLVAGIPEAFF
TGTGCCAGCAGCTTAGTGGCAGGGATTCCTGAAGCTTTCTTT
>NA|NA|TRBJ1-2|TRBV7-6
CASSLGGDAPYGYTF
TGTGCCAGCAGCTTAGGGGGGGACGCCCCATATGGCTACACCTTC
>TRBD1|once|TRBJ1-1|TRBV11-2
CASSLRDRGFAFF
TGTGCCAGCAGCCTCCGGGACAGGGGGTTCGCTTTCTTT
>NA|NA|TRBJ1-1|TRBV4-1
CASSQQRGRLEAFF
TGCGCCAGCAGCCAACAAAGGGGGAGACTCGAAGCTTTCTTT
>NA|NA|TRBJ1-3|TRBV12-3/TRBV12-4
CASSFFGLEIYF
TGTGCCAGCAGTTTTTTTGGGTTGGAGATATATTTT
>NA|NA|TRBJ1-2|TRBV18
CASSMGANYGYTF
TGTGCCAGCTCAATGGGGGCCAACTATGGCTACACCTTC
>TRBD1|NA|TRBJ1-3|TRBV7-9
CASSPRRQGSAGNTIYF
TGTGCCAGCAGCCCCCGGAGACAGGGGAGCGCTGGAAACACCATATATTTT
>NA|NA|TRBJ1-2|TRBV30
CAWTGRGRGPDLYTF
TGTGCCTGGACGGGAAGGGGCAGGGGCCCAGACCTCTACACCTTC
>NA|NA|TRBJ2-1|TRBV4-3
CASSQMYMVEQFF
TGCGCCAGCAGCCAAATGTACATGGTGGAGCAGTTCTTC
>TRBD1|NA|TRBJ1-2|TRBV30
CAWSRDRRGYGYTF
TGTGCCTGGAGTCGGGACAGGAGGGGCTATGGCTACACCTTC
>NA|NA|TRBJ1-2|TRBV19
CASNQGWYGYTF
TGTGCCAGTAACCAGGGTTGGTATGGCTACACCTTC
>TRBD1|NA|TRBJ2-5|TRBV9
CASSGTGRETQYF
TGTGCCAGCAGTGGGACAGGGCGGGAGACCCAGTACTTC
>TRBD1|few|TRBJ1-2|TRBV7-2
CASSSMTGLYGYTF
TGTGCCAGCAGCTCTATGACAGGGCTCTATGGCTACACCTTC
>TRBD1|NA|TRBJ1-2|TRBV27
CASSFGTGVNYGYTF
TGTGCCAGCAGTTTCGGGACAGGGGTTAACTATGGCTACACCTTC
>NA|NA|TRBJ2-2|TRBV25-1
CASSGTQLRELFF
TGTGCCAGTTCCGGGACACAATTAAGGGAGCTGTTTTTT
>TRBD2|NA|TRBJ2-3|TRBV2
CASRRFSGGDTQYF
TGTGCCAGCAGGCGGTTTAGCGGGGGAGATACGCAGTATTTT
>NA|NA|TRBJ1-6|TRBV4-3
CASSQDGGNNSPLHF
TGCGCCAGCAGCCAAGATGGGGGCAATAATTCACCCCTCCACTTT
>NA|once|TRBJ2-1|TRBV19
CASSIVDRYNEQFF
TGTGCCAGTAGTATTGTTGACAGGTACAATGAGCAGTTCTTC
>TRBD1|NA|TRBJ1-2|TRBV3-1/TRBV3-2
CASSPGTGYTF
TGTGCCAGCAGCCCCGGGACAGGTTACACCTTC
>TRBD1|NA|TRBJ2-1|TRBV27
CASSQGASYNEQFF
TGTGCCAGCAGTCAGGGGGCAAGCTACAATGAGCAGTTCTTC
>TRBD1|NA|TRBJ2-3|TRBV6-5
CASAGRDREPDTQYF
TGTGCCAGCGCCGGCCGGGACAGGGAACCAGATACGCAGTATTTT
>TRBD1|NA|TRBJ1-6|TRBV19
CASSPDRNNSPLHF
TGTGCCAGTAGCCCGGACAGGAATAATTCACCCCTCCACTTT
>NA|NA|TRBJ2-1|TRBV3-1/TRBV3-2
CASSPWQSDEQFF
TGTGCCAGCAGTCCTTGGCAGTCCGATGAGCAGTTCTTC
>NA|few|TRBJ2-1|TRBV12-3/TRBV12-4
CASSSLNEQFF
TGTGCCAGCAGTTCCTTGAATGAGCAGTTCTTC
>TRBD1|NA|TRBJ2-5|TRBV27
CASSPDRQAGETQYF
TGTGCCAGCAGCCCGGACAGGCAAGCAGGAGAGACCCAGTACTTC
>TRBD1|NA|TRBJ1-5|TRBV5-6
CASSSGTGSNQPQHF
TGTGCCAGCAGCTCCGGGACAGGGAGCAATCAGCCCCAGCATTTT
>NA|NA|TRBJ1-5|TRBV4-2
CAWRRMSWHNQPQHF
TGTGCCTGGAGAAGGATGTCCTGGCACAATCAGCCCCAGCATTTT
>NA|once|TRBJ2-3|TRBV4-3
CASSQDARGPDTQYF
TGCGCCAGCAGCCAAGATGCAAGGGGCCCAGATACGCAGTATTTT
>TRBD1|NA|TRBJ1-1|TRBV7-8
CASSFRSGGNTEAFF
TGTGCCAGCAGCTTTCGGTCAGGGGGGAACACTGAAGCTTTCTTT
>TRBD1|NA|TRBJ2-7|TRBV7-2
CASSRTGQGLNEQYF
TGTGCCAGCAGCCGGACGGGACAGGGGTTGAACGAGCAGTACTTC
>NA|few|TRBJ2-3|TRBV6-1
CASSEMYVSDTQYF
TGTGCCAGCAGTGAAATGTATGTGTCAGATACGCAGTATTTT
>TRBD1|NA|TRBJ1-4|TRBV5-5
CASSHNRGSNEKLFF
TGTGCCAGCAGTCATAACAGGGGCTCTAATGAAAAACTGTTTTTT
>NA|NA|TRBJ2-7|TRBV4-1
CASSQDLRLPYEQYF
TGCGCCAGCAGCCAAGATTTGAGGTTACCCTACGAGCAGTACTTC
>NA|NA|TRBJ2-7|TRBV5-1
CASSFYGYEQYF
TGCGCCAGCAGCTTCTACGGCTACGAGCAGTACTTC
>NA|NA|TRBJ1-1|TRBV3-1/TRBV3-2
CASSKDRYTEAFF
TGTGCCAGCAGCAAGGACAGATACACTGAAGCTTTCTTT
>TRBD1|NA|TRBJ2-7|TRBV11-2
CASSFRYVGDSIYEQYF
TGTGCCAGCAGCTTTAGATACGTCGGGGACAGTATCTACGAGCAGTACTTC
>NA|few|TRBJ1-2|TRBV13
CASSPSPRGYTF
TGTGCCAGCAGCCCCTCCCCTAGGGGCTACACCTTC
>TRBD1|few|TRBJ2-7|TRBV9
CASSAASGTDRYEQYF
TGTGCCAGCAGCGCCGCCTCCGGGACAGACCGTTACGAGCAGTACTTC
>TRBD2|NA|TRBJ2-3|TRBV9
CASSVGQRGTTDTQYF
TGTGCCAGCAGCGTAGGGCAGCGGGGGACCACAGATACGCAGTATTTT
>NA|NA|TRBJ1-6|TRBV1
CTSLNSEWNSPLHF
TGCACCAGCCTAAACTCGGAGTGGAATTCACCCCTCCACTTT
>TRBD1|once|TRBJ1-1|TRBV5-4
CASSPNDRVNTEAFF
TGTGCCAGCAGCCCCAACGACAGGGTGAACACTGAAGCTTTCTTT
>NA|NA|TRBJ1-5|TRBV7-2
CASSPGIGWNQPQHF
TGTGCCAGCAGCCCAGGAATAGGTTGGAATCAGCCCCAGCATTTT
>TRBD2|NA|TRBJ2-1|TRBV11-2
CASSPPGLAGFNEQFF
TGTGCCAGCAGTCCTCCGGGACTAGCGGGGTTCAATGAGCAGTTCTTC
>NA|few|TRBJ1-1|TRBV18
CASSLQRQDTEAFF
TGTGCCAGCTCATTGCAGCGACAGGACACTGAAGCTTTCTTT
>NA|few|TRBJ2-5|TRBV7-9
CASSLGMTGQETQYF
TGTGCCAGCAGCTTAGGGATGACTGGCCAAGAGACCCAGTACTTC
>NA|NA|TRBJ2-7|TRBV6-5
CASSTDTQLYEQYF
TGTGCCAGCAGCACGGACACCCAACTCTACGAGCAGTACTTC
>NA|once|TRBJ2-2|TRBV5-6
CASSLPGTGELFF
TGTGCCAGCAGCTTGCCCGGCACCGGGGAGCTGTTTTTT
>TRBD1|NA|TRBJ1-2|TRBV7-2
CASSLEQGALGYTF
TGTGCCAGCAGCTTAGAACAGGGGGCGCTTGGCTACACCTTC
>NA|NA|TRBJ1-2|TRBV27
CASSFAQDYGYTF
TGTGCCAGCAGTTTTGCGCAGGACTATGGCTACACCTTC